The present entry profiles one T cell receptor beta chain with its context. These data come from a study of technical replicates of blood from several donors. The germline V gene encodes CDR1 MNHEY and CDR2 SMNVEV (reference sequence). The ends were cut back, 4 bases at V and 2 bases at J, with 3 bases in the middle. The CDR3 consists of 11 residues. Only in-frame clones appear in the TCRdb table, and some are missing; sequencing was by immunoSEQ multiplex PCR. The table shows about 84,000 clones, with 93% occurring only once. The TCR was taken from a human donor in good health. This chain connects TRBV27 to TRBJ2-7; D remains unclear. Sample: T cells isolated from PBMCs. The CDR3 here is CASSSAYEQYF. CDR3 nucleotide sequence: TGTGCCAGCAGTTCCGCCTACGAGCAGTACTTC.